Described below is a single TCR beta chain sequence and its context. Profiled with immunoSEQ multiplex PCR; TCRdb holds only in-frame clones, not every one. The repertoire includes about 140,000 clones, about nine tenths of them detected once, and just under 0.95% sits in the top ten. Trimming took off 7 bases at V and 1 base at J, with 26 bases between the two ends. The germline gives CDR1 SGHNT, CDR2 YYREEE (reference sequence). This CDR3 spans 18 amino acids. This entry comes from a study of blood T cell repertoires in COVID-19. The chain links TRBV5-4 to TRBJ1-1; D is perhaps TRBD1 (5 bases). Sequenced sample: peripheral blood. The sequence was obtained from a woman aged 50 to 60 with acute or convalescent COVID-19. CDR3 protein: CASAAAGTETSRNTEAFF. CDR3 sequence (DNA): TGTGCCAGCGCTGCAGCAGGGACTGAGACTTCCCGGAACACTGAAGCTTTCTTT.